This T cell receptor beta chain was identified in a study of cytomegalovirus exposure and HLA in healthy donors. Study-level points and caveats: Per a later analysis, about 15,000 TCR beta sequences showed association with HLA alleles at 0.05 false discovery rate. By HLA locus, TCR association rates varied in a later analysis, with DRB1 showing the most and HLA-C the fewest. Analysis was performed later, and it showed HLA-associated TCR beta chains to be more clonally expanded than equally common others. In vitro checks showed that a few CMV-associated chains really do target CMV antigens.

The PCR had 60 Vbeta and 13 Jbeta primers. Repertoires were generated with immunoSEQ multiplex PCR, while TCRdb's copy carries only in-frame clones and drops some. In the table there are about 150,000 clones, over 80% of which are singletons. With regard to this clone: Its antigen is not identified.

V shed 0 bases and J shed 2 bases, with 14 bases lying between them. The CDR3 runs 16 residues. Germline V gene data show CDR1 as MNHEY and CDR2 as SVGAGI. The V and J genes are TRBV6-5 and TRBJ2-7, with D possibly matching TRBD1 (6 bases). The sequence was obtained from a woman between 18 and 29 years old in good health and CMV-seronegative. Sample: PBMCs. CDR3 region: CASSYSKAGATYEQYF. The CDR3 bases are TGTGCCAGCAGTTACTCGAAAGCAGGGGCAACCTACGAGCAGTACTTC.